One and the same sample provided the 17 T cell receptor beta chains below, sequenced in a study of CD8 T cells in Susac syndrome. Random hexamers served to reverse transcribe roughly 0.45 to 1 ug RNA. Via MiXCR, TCRdb re-called the immunoSEQ multiplex PCR reads, giving one row per CDR3 protein. Among roughly 250,000 distinct CDR3 sequences listed, 90% to 96% were seen once. The sequencing input was CD4+ T cells from PBMCs. The receptors were sampled from a human donor with Susac syndrome.

The DNA for the CDR3 is TGTGCCAGCAGTTCCCATGAAAAACTGTTTTTT. It is translated as CASSSHEKLFF. V gene TRBV6-2 or TRBV6-3 combines with J gene TRBJ1-4; D is unresolved. Per the germline V gene, CDR1 is MNHEY and CDR2 is SVGEGT. This CDR3 spans 11 amino acids. V lost 4 bases and J 6 bases, leaving 3 bases between the germline ends.

The chain joins TRBV20-1 to TRBJ2-3; tentatively, D is TRBD1 (5 bases). The V and J ends lost 5 bases and 0 bases respectively, with 12 bases between them. The CDR3 has 14 amino acids. Germline assignment: CDR1 DFQATT and CDR2 SNEGSKA (reference sequence). This chain's CDR3 is CSAQRGSSTDTQYF. DNA for the CDR3: TGCAGTGCTCAAAGGGGATCTAGCACAGATACGCAGTATTTT.

The genes are TRBV28 and TRBJ2-7; the D gene could be TRBD1 or TRBD2 (5 bases each). The CDR3 contains 16 residues. CDR1 is MDHEN, CDR2 SYDVKM, per germline. V lost 7 bases to trimming and J lost 0 bases, with 19 bases between them. The CDR3 sequence: CASTVSGSRHSYEQYF. DNA for the CDR3: TGTGCCAGCACCGTTTCAGGGAGTCGTCACTCCTACGAGCAGTACTTC.

This clonotype came up once. This chain uses TRBV6-2 or TRBV6-3 with TRBJ1-1, with 9 bases that match TRBD1. The CDR3 is 15 residues long. Germline CDR1 reads MNHEY; CDR2 reads SVGEGT. With 8 bases clipped from V and 2 bases from J, the junction kept 9 bases outside the gene matches. The DNA for the CDR3 is TGTGCCAGCCACCCGGACAGGGGACCTAACACTGAAGCTTTCTTT. Translated: CASHPDRGPNTEAFF.

This clonotype was found once. The rearrangement joins TRBV15 to TRBJ2-7; TRBD1 is a possible D gene (6 bases). The V gene lost 3 bases and the J gene lost 5 bases, with 14 bases spanning the gap. Germline V gene data show CDR1 as LNHNV and CDR2 as YYDKDF (reference sequence). The CDR3 contains 14 residues. The CDR3 loop is CATSRPGRQDEQYF. The CDR3 DNA follows: TGTGCCACCAGCAGGCCCGGCAGACAGGACGAGCAGTACTTC.

The chain employs TRBV20-1 and TRBJ2-7; possible D gene TRBD1, 6 bases. Per germline, CDR1 DFQATT and CDR2 SNEGSKA (reference sequence). CDR3 size: 15 residues. V was shortened by 6 bases and J by 2 bases, with 20 bases between the two germline ends. The CDR3 spells CSASTGTLGTYEQYF. For the CDR3, the DNA is TGCAGTGCATCCACAGGGACCCTAGGAACCTACGAGCAGTACTTC.

This chain joins TRBV29-1 and TRBJ1-4; D not resolved. Trimming removed 0 bases at V and 10 bases at J, with 21 bases between. CDR1 SQVTM and CDR2 ANQGSEA come from the germline V gene. The CDR3 covers 16 residues. The CDR3 nucleotides read TGCAGCGTTGAAGAGGAGGCCCCTCTTATGATGGGAAAACTGTTTTTT. It is translated as CSVEEEAPLMMGKLFF.

The rearrangement joins TRBV5-6 to TRBJ1-2; D unresolved. The CDR3 covers 15 residues. V dropped 4 bases and J dropped 8 bases, with 21 bases sitting between them. CDR1 and CDR2 (germline): SGHDT, YYEEEE. CDR3 nucleotides: TGTGCCAGCAGCCCTGTATTCGTTAGGAGTATCGGCTACACCTTC. Translated: CASSPVFVRSIGYTF.

Details on this clonotype: The germline gene is not matched at one end of the junction; a read error may be the cause. The CDR3 reads CWRSVLANEQFF. CDR3 bases: TGCTGGCGGAGCGTTTTGGCCAATGAGCAGTTCTTC. V usage is TRBV25-1 and J usage is TRBJ2-1, with no clear D. The CDR3 extends over 12 amino acids. Germline lookup yields CDR1 MGHDK and CDR2 SYGVNS.

The chain carries TRBV18 and TRBJ2-7; TRBD1 or TRBD2 may be the D gene (5 bases each). V was shortened by 4 bases and J by 2 bases, with 12 bases between the two germline ends. Germline CDR1 and CDR2: KGHSH and LQKENI. The CDR3 is 14 residues long. The CDR3 loop is CASSRDGFTYEQYF. CDR3 sequence (DNA): TGTGCCAGCTCACGGGACGGATTTACCTACGAGCAGTACTTC.

The V call is TRBV20-1, the J call TRBJ2-7, with D uncertain. The ends were cut back, 6 bases at V and 4 bases at J, with 16 bases in the middle. The germline V gene encodes CDR1 DFQATT and CDR2 SNEGSKA (reference sequence). There are 13 residues in the CDR3. The CDR3 sequence is CSAANRQAYEQYF. Here the CDR3 DNA reads TGCAGTGCCGCCAACCGGCAGGCATACGAGCAGTACTTC.

V gene TRBV7-9 combines with J gene TRBJ2-6; D not certain. The germline V and J ends were trimmed by 0 bases and 0 bases, with 9 bases remaining between them. The CDR3 is 17 amino acids. Germline CDR1 and CDR2: SEHNR and FQNEAQ (reference sequence). The CDR3 bases are TGTGCCAGCAGCTTAGCACGGCGGACCTCTGGGGCCAACGTCCTGACTTTC. Its translation: CASSLARRTSGANVLTF.

Here the CDR3 reads CASSLGSMAASNYGYTF. The CDR3 DNA sequence: TGTGCCAGCAGTTTAGGTTCCATGGCAGCCTCGAACTATGGCTACACCTTC. The chain employs TRBV12-3 or TRBV12-4 and TRBJ1-2; D not certain. V was shortened by 1 base and J by 2 bases, with 17 bases between the two germline ends. This CDR3 comprises 17 residues.

V usage is TRBV18 and J usage is TRBJ1-1, with 8 bases fitting TRBD1. There are 16 residues in the CDR3. V gave up 2 bases and J gave up 5 bases; unmatched junction bases: 10. Germline lookup yields CDR1 KGHSH and CDR2 LQKENI. The CDR3 nucleotides are TGTGCCAGCTCACCAGGTGTTACCAGGGGGCGTACTGAAGCTTTCTTT. Encoded protein: CASSPGVTRGRTEAFF.

This CDR3 reads CSVARGWGSGSYEQYF. In nucleotides, the CDR3 is TGCAGCGTCGCGCGCGGGTGGGGTAGCGGGAGCTACGAGCAGTACTTC. V is TRBV29-1 and J is TRBJ2-7, with 9 bases matching TRBD2. Germline assignment: CDR1 SQVTM and CDR2 ANQGSEA. V was clipped by 6 bases and J by 3 bases; unmatched bases: 15. This CDR3 comprises 16 residues.

V is TRBV28 and J is TRBJ2-7; D perhaps matches TRBD2 (6 bases). V was pared by 2 bases and J by 7 bases, with 9 bases between. CDR3 length: 12 amino acids. Germline assignment: CDR1 MDHEN and CDR2 SYDVKM. CDR3 sequence reads: CASSLVAGEQYF. CDR3 DNA sequence: TGTGCCAGCAGTTTAGTCGCGGGGGAGCAGTACTTC.

This clonotype has just one count. The chain's CDR3 is CASSGGHLTSYGYTF. The CDR3, as DNA: TGCGCCAGCAGCGGCGGACACCTTACCTCCTATGGCTACACCTTC. The rearrangement links TRBV5-1 to TRBJ1-2, with D possibly TRBD1 on 5 matching bases. The V gene lost 4 bases and the J gene lost 4 bases, with 17 bases spanning the gap. Germline-derived CDR1 and CDR2 are SGHRS and YFSETQ. The CDR3 runs to 15 residues.